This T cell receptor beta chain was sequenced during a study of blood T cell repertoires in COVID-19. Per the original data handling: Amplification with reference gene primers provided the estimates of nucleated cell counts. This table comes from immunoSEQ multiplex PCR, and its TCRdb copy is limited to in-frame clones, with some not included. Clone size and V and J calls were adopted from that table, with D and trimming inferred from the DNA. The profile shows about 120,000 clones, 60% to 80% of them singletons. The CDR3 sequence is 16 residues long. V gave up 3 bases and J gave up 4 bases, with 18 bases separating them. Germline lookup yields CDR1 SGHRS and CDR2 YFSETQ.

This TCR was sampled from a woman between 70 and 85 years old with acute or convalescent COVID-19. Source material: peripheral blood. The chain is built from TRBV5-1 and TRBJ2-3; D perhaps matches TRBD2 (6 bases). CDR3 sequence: CASSWDSGRVADTQYF. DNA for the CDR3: TGCGCCAGCAGCTGGGACTCCGGGCGAGTAGCAGATACGCAGTATTTT.